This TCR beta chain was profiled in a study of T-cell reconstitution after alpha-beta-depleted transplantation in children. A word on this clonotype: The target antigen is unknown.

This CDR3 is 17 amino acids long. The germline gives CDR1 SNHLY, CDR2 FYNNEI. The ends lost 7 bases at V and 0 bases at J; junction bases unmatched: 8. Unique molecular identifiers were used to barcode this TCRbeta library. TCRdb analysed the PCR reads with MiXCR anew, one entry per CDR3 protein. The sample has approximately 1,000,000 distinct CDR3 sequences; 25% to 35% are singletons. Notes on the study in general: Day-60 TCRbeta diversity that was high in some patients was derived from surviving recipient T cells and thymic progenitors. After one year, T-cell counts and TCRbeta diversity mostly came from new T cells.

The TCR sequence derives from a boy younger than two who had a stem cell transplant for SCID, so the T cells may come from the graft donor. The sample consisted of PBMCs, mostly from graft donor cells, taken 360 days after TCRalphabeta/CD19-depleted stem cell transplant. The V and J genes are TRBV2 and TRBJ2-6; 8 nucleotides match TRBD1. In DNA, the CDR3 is TGTGCCAGCATAACGGGACAGGACCCCTCTGGGGCCAACGTCCTGACTTTC. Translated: CASITGQDPSGANVLTF.